This section outlines one T cell receptor beta chain sequence together with its context. The sample comes from a study of cytomegalovirus exposure and HLA in healthy donors. Unmatched junction bases numbered 5, after V lost 6 bases and J lost 3 bases. In germline, CDR1 is MNHNS, CDR2 SASEGT. The CDR3 runs 14 residues. The PCR used 60 Vbeta and 13 Jbeta primers. Sequencing used immunoSEQ multiplex PCR; TCRdb keeps in-frame clones, though not all of them. The table records approximately 69,000 clones, 65% to 70% of them present only once. The gene calls are TRBV6-1 and TRBJ1-1; 9 bases fit TRBD1. Specimen: PBMCs. This TCR came from a man between 35 and 55 years old in good health and CMV-seropositive. CDR3 nucleotides: TGTGCCAGCAGAGAGGGACAGGGACACACTGAAGCTTTCTTT. As protein: CASREGQGHTEAFF.